Presented here are 32 T cell receptor beta chains from one specimen sequenced in a study of shared clonotypes between healthy human individuals. Assay: immunoSEQ multiplex PCR; the TCRdb copy retains only in-frame clones and omits some. The sample lists under 600,000 clones, roughly four fifths occurring once. What was sequenced was PBMCs. The source is a woman aged 40 to 50 in good health. Some clones in this sample may be carry-over from other donors' samples.

This chain's CDR3 is CASSPGGWTGELFF. DNA of the CDR3: TGTGCCAGCAGCCCAGGGGGCTGGACCGGGGAGCTGTTTTTT. The chain links TRBV7-9 to TRBJ2-2; 8 bases are a match to TRBD1. Germline V gives CDR1 SEHNR, CDR2 FQNEAQ (reference sequence). The CDR3 has 14 amino acids. V trimming: 5 bases; J trimming: 5 bases; junction bases outside the gene matches: 4.

The chain is built from TRBV5-4 and TRBJ2-5, with 7 bases lining up with TRBD1. The end of the DNA is better explained by TRBJ2-7, so the J call may be wrong. Germline V CDR1 and CDR2: SGHNT, YYREEE (reference sequence). CDR3 length: 14 amino acids. CDR3 protein: CASSSDRASYEQYF. The CDR3 DNA reads as TGTGCCAGCAGCTCAGACAGGGCCTCCTACGAGCAGTACTTC.

In the case of this clone: Other DNA sequences of this sample code for an identical CDR3. The J gene is TRBJ1-1, the V gene TRBV7-3, with 7 positions matching TRBD1. The CDR3 extends over 14 amino acids. V lost 2 bases to trimming and J lost 0 bases; unmatched junction nucleotides: 0. The germline CDR1 and CDR2 sequences are SGHTA and FQGTGA. CDR3 loop: CASSLDRVNTEAFF. In DNA form, the CDR3 reads TGTGCCAGCAGCTTAGACAGGGTGAACACTGAAGCTTTCTTT.

The chain joins TRBV14 to TRBJ2-2; possibly TRBD1 for D (6 bases). Germline assignment: CDR1 SGHDN and CDR2 FVKESK. Trimming pared 10 bases from V and 7 bases from J, leaving 19 bases between. The CDR3 runs 14 residues. The CDR3 is CATQSTGLNGELFF. In DNA form, the CDR3 reads TGTGCCACCCAGTCGACAGGCCTTAACGGGGAGCTGTTTTTT.

The J gene is TRBJ1-5, the V gene TRBV28; D not resolved. CDR3 length equals 12 residues. Trimming removed 9 bases at V and 3 bases at J, with 9 bases between. Germline V gene lookup returns CDR1 MDHEN and CDR2 SYDVKM. CDR3 bases: TGTGCCAGTAGAGTTTTCAATCAGCCCCAGCATTTT. Protein: CASRVFNQPQHF. The variable domain in full, completed from reference TRBV28 and TRBJ1-5, reads DVKVTQSSRYLVKRTGEKVFLECVQDMDHENMFWYRQDPGLGLRLIYFSYDVKMKEKGDIPEGYSVSREKKERFSLILESASTNQTSMYLCASRVFNQPQHFGDGTRLSIL.

In its sample, this clone was seen once. The chain is built from TRBV6-1 and TRBJ2-3; tentative D call: TRBD1 (6 bases). The CDR3 consists of 14 residues. The V end was cut by 7 bases, the J end by 4 bases, with 15 bases between. Per germline, CDR1 MNHNS and CDR2 SASEGT. The CDR3 loop reads CASIYDRISDTQYF. CDR3 coding DNA: TGTGCCAGCATATACGACAGGATATCAGATACGCAGTATTTT.

This chain links TRBV7-9 with TRBJ2-1; 7 nucleotides match TRBD2. CDR3 length equals 14 residues. Germline CDR1 SEHNR, CDR2 FQNEAQ (reference sequence). V lost 0 bases and J lost 10; bases outside the gene matches: 6. The CDR3 DNA reads TGTGCCAGCAGCTTAGCGGGAGGGCGGGACGAGCAGTTCTTC. Protein sequence: CASSLAGGRDEQFF.

The gene calls are TRBV5-4 and TRBJ2-1; possible D gene TRBD2, 6 bases. CDR1 is SGHNT and CDR2 is YYREEE in the germline V gene (reference sequence). The CDR3 has 15 amino acids. V was pared by 3 bases and J by 2 bases, with 12 bases between. CDR3 amino acids: CASSSDGGTYNEQFF. CDR3 coding DNA: TGTGCCAGCAGCTCGGACGGAGGGACCTACAATGAGCAGTTCTTC.

This clone was detected only once. V usage is TRBV10-2 and J usage is TRBJ2-1; 9 positions agree with TRBD2. Unmatched junction bases numbered 9, after V lost 7 bases and J lost 8 bases. Germline V gene lookup returns CDR1 WSHSY and CDR2 SAAADI. There are 14 residues in the CDR3. The CDR3 region has the DNA TGCGCCAGCAAAATAGGCGGGAGGGGCGATGAGCAGTTCTTC. Translated, it gives CASKIGGRGDEQFF.

This chain connects TRBV11-2 to TRBJ2-2; unclear D gene. The CDR3 is 13 amino acids. CDR1 is SGHAT, CDR2 FQNNGV, per germline. The ends were cut back, 5 bases at V and 5 bases at J, with 9 bases in the middle. CDR3 nucleotide sequence: TGTGCCAGCAGCGCTTTAAGGACCGGGGAGCTGTTTTTT. Its protein is CASSALRTGELFF. Variable domain in full (rest from reference TRBV11-2 and TRBJ2-2): EAGVAQSPRYKIIEKRQSVAFWCNPISGHATLYWYQQILGQGPKLLIQFQNNGVVDDSQLPKDRFSAERLKGVDSTLKIQPAKLEDSAVYLCASSALRTGELFFGEGSRLTVL.

J is TRBJ2-6 and V is TRBV19, with 7 nucleotides matching TRBD2. The CDR3 runs 19 residues. CDR1 is LNHDA, CDR2 SQIVND, per germline (reference sequence). V was pared by 5 bases and J by 1 base, with 14 bases of the junction left unmatched. CDR3 in DNA: TGTGCCAGTAGTCTTTTCGGGCGGGAGCACCGGTCTGGGGCCAACGTCCTGACTTTC. Translated: CASSLFGREHRSGANVLTF.

To note about this clone: No DNA is shown, since the ends of the CDR3 on it are uncertain; the CDR3 is the one TCRdb lists. This chain uses TRBV28 with TRBJ2-3; the table's D call of TRBD2 was not tested on the DNA. The CDR3 has 11 amino acids, counting both end residues. The germline gives CDR1 MDHEN, CDR2 SYDVKM. The CDR3 loop is CASSSSDTQYF.

The chain is built from TRBV27 and TRBJ2-7; 7 bases align to TRBD1. Trimming cost V 6 bases and J 2 bases; bases outside gene matches: 10. The V gene's germline CDR1 is MNHEY and CDR2 SMNVEV (reference sequence). The length of the CDR3 is 15 residues. The CDR3 coding sequence is TGTGCCAGCAGCTTGACAGGGTTTTTGCCCTACGAGCAGTACTTC. This encodes CASSLTGFLPYEQYF.

This clone was observed a handful of times. The V and J genes are TRBV6-1 and TRBJ2-2; tentatively, D is TRBD2 (5 bases). There are 13 residues in the CDR3. Germline loops: CDR1 MNHNS, CDR2 SASEGT. Trimming took off 6 bases at V and 6 bases at J, with 11 bases between the two ends. The CDR3 protein is CASSLTIPGELFF. The CDR3 nucleotides are TGTGCCAGCAGCCTGACTATTCCCGGGGAGCTGTTTTTT.

The chain couples TRBV11-2 to TRBJ1-1; the D gene is possibly TRBD1 (6 bases). The germline V gene encodes CDR1 SGHAT and CDR2 FQNNGV. The V end was cut by 0 bases, the J end by 11 bases, with 10 bases between. This CDR3 is built from 12 residues. Here the CDR3 reads CASSLDRGRAFF. The CDR3 DNA is TGTGCCAGCAGCTTAGACAGGGGCAGGGCTTTCTTT.

The chain recombines TRBV11-2 with TRBJ2-2, with D perhaps TRBD1 (6 bases). The V end lost 5 bases, the J end lost 10 bases, and 17 bases lay between the germline ends. CDR1 and CDR2 from the germline V gene are SGHAT and FQNNGV. CDR3 length: 14 residues. The CDR3 is CASSTGTGYEELFF. The DNA for the CDR3 is TGTGCCAGCAGCACCGGTACAGGGTACGAGGAGCTGTTTTTT. Together with reference TRBV11-2 and TRBJ2-2, the CDR3 gives the full variable domain: EAGVAQSPRYKIIEKRQSVAFWCNPISGHATLYWYQQILGQGPKLLIQFQNNGVVDDSQLPKDRFSAERLKGVDSTLKIQPAKLEDSAVYLCASSTGTGYEELFFGEGSRLTVL.

The chain employs TRBV11-2 and TRBJ2-1; 9 nucleotides agree with TRBD2. Trimming took 7 bases from V and 5 from J; bases not matched to a gene: 12. This CDR3 has 16 amino acids. Germline V CDR1 and CDR2: SGHAT, FQNNGV. The DNA for the CDR3 is TGTGCCAGCATCCGAGCGGGACTAGCTTCCGACAATGAGCAGTTCTTC. It encodes CASIRAGLASDNEQFF.

J is TRBJ2-7 and V is TRBV27; 7 nucleotides line up with TRBD1. V shed 2 bases, J shed 1 base, and the junction held 5 bases outside the gene matches. The CDR3 has 15 amino acids. CDR1 is MNHEY and CDR2 is SMNVEV in the germline V gene (reference sequence). CDR3 protein: CASSLKGTVSYEQYF. DNA of the CDR3: TGTGCCAGCAGTTTAAAGGGGACAGTTTCCTACGAGCAGTACTTC.

The chain is built from TRBV15 and TRBJ2-1, with D maybe TRBD2 (6 bases). CDR3 length equals 15 residues. V was clipped by 2 bases and J by 10 bases, with 18 bases between them. Per the germline V gene, CDR1 is LNHNV and CDR2 is YYDKDF (reference sequence). CDR3 protein: CATSRKGTSRWEQFF. CDR3 in DNA: TGTGCCACCAGCAGAAAAGGGACTTCACGGTGGGAGCAGTTCTTC.

The genes are TRBV7-2 and TRBJ2-7, with TRBD1 matching 7 bases. J was trimmed by 3 bases and V by 1 base; bases with no gene match: 6. CDR3 length equals 15 residues. CDR1 is SGHTA and CDR2 is FQGNSA in the germline V gene. This CDR3 is CASSLGSAGGYEQYF. The CDR3 nucleotides read TGTGCCAGCAGCTTAGGATCGGCAGGGGGCTACGAGCAGTACTTC.

This rearrangement joins TRBV27 to TRBJ2-5; 14 bases line up with TRBD2. V shed 2 bases, J shed 6 bases, and the junction held 2 bases outside the gene matches. The CDR3 is 15 amino acids. The V gene's germline CDR1 is MNHEY and CDR2 SMNVEV (reference sequence). The CDR3, as DNA: TGTGCCAGCAGTTTAGGACTAGCGGGAGGAAAGACCCAGTACTTC. Amino acids: CASSLGLAGGKTQYF.

The genes are TRBV11-2 and TRBJ1-3, with a tentative D call TRBD1 (5 bases). CDR1 is SGHAT, CDR2 FQNNGV, per germline. V was cut by 3 bases and J by 4 bases, with 19 bases left in between. The CDR3 extends over 17 amino acids. The CDR3 protein is CASSLGRGEYLGNTIYF. The CDR3 DNA follows: TGTGCCAGCAGCTTGGGACGGGGAGAGTATCTGGGAAACACCATATATTTT.

About this clone: This may be a read error: a much more frequent sequence differs by one nucleotide. The same CDR3 is also encoded by other DNA sequences in this sample. The chain combines TRBV7-9 with TRBJ1-1; D unclear. In germline, CDR1 is SEHNR, CDR2 FQNEAQ (reference sequence). There are 13 residues in the CDR3. V was shortened by 3 bases and J by 0 bases, with 5 bases between the two germline ends. This CDR3 reads CASSLQMNTEAFF. CDR3 sequence (DNA): TGTGCCAGCAGCTTGCAGATGAACACTGAAGCTTTCTTT.

This clone was observed a single time. J is TRBJ2-1 and V is TRBV11-2; 7 bases are a match to TRBD1. The germline V gene encodes CDR1 SGHAT and CDR2 FQNNGV. V lost 5 bases, J lost 2 bases, and 3 bases stayed unmatched. This CDR3 has 14 amino acids. Here the CDR3 reads CASSKGAPYNEQFF. As DNA, the CDR3 is TGTGCCAGCAGCAAGGGGGCTCCCTACAATGAGCAGTTCTTC. Together with reference TRBV11-2 and TRBJ2-1, the CDR3 gives the full variable domain: EAGVAQSPRYKIIEKRQSVAFWCNPISGHATLYWYQQILGQGPKLLIQFQNNGVVDDSQLPKDRFSAERLKGVDSTLKIQPAKLEDSAVYLCASSKGAPYNEQFFGPGTRLTVL.

This rearrangement joins TRBV11-3 to TRBJ2-5; D ambiguous. Germline-derived CDR1 and CDR2 are SGHNT and YENEEA. Between the trimmed V and J ends, which lost 0 bases and 9 bases, there was a span of 14 bases. This CDR3 is built from 14 residues. The CDR3 region is CASSLDVNSAAQYF. The DNA for the CDR3 is TGTGCCAGCAGCTTAGATGTGAACTCTGCGGCCCAGTACTTC. Full variable domain (rest looked up from reference TRBV11-3 and TRBJ2-5): EAGVVQSPRYKIIEKKQPVAFWCNPISGHNTLYWYLQNLGQGPELLIRYENEEAVDDSQLPKDRFSAERLKGVDSTLKIQPAELGDSAVYLCASSLDVNSAAQYFGPGTRLLVL.

There are a few counts of this clone. This rearrangement joins TRBV7-2 to TRBJ2-3; 10 bases match TRBD2. The V and J ends lost 5 bases and 2 bases, in that order; junction bases with no gene match: 4. This CDR3 spans 15 amino acids. Looked up from germline, CDR1 is SGHTA and CDR2 is FQGNSA. The CDR3 sequence is CASSMGLAFTDTQYF. The CDR3, as DNA: TGTGCCAGCAGCATGGGACTAGCGTTCACAGATACGCAGTATTTT.

CDR3 region: CASSQEEPVIAKNIQYF. The DNA of the CDR3 is TGCGCCAGCAGCCAAGAGGAGCCGGTAATAGCCAAAAACATTCAGTACTTC. The rearrangement joins TRBV4-1 to TRBJ2-4; D uncertain. CDR1 and CDR2 from the germline V gene are MGHRA and YSYEKL. V was trimmed by 0 bases and J by 0 bases, leaving 12 bases between them. This CDR3 is 17 amino acids long.

The chain links TRBV7-8 to TRBJ1-5; perhaps TRBD1 as D (6 bases). Deletions cut 5 bases from V and 4 bases from J, with 18 bases between. Germline V CDR1 and CDR2: SGHVS, FQNEAQ. The CDR3 runs 16 residues. The CDR3: CASSLALATGNQPQHF. The CDR3 DNA sequence: TGTGCCAGCAGCCTCGCCCTCGCAACAGGGAATCAGCCCCAGCATTTT. The whole variable domain, remainder taken from reference TRBV7-8 and TRBJ1-5, is GAGVSQSPRYKVAKRGQDVALRCDPISGHVSLFWYQQALGQGPEFLTYFQNEAQLDKSGLPSDRFFAERPEGSVSTLKIQRTQQEDSAVYLCASSLALATGNQPQHFGDGTRLSIL.

V gene TRBV2 combines with J gene TRBJ2-3, with no clear D. The germline V and J ends were trimmed by 4 bases and 1 base, with 9 bases remaining between them. The CDR3 totals 14 residues. The germline CDR1 and CDR2 sequences are SNHLY and FYNNEI. Written as DNA, the CDR3 is TGTGCCAGCAGTGTGGGCGGAGGCACAGATACGCAGTATTTT. This encodes CASSVGGGTDTQYF.

This clone has more than one count but fewer than ten. The chain employs TRBV30 and TRBJ2-5; 7 nucleotides agree with TRBD1. The J segment lost 5 bases and the V segment lost 0 bases, leaving 6 bases of the junction unmatched. There are 14 residues in the CDR3. The germline V gene encodes CDR1 GTSNPN and CDR2 SVGIG (reference sequence). This CDR3 reads CAWSVQGGRETQYF. Written as DNA, the CDR3 is TGTGCCTGGAGTGTACAAGGGGGCCGGGAGACCCAGTACTTC.

This clone appeared a single time. V gene TRBV27 combines with J gene TRBJ1-5; perhaps TRBD1 as D (5 bases). V gave up 6 bases and J gave up 5 bases, with 14 bases separating them. The CDR3 totals 14 residues. Germline V lookup: CDR1 MNHEY, CDR2 SMNVEV (reference sequence). CDR3 sequence: CASRDIVLDQPQHF. The CDR3 region has the DNA TGTGCCAGCAGGGACATAGTTTTAGATCAGCCCCAGCATTTT.

V and J are TRBV18 and TRBJ1-4; D is ambiguous. The CDR3 has 15 amino acids. Trimming took 5 bases from V and 8 from J, leaving 18 bases between them. The germline gives CDR1 KGHSH, CDR2 LQKENI. DNA for the CDR3: TGTGCCAGCTCATTCCGCCGCGAGATAGGGGAAAAACTGTTTTTT. Its protein product is CASSFRREIGEKLFF. The full variable domain, completed using reference TRBV18 and TRBJ1-4, is NAGVMQNPRHLVRRRGQEARLRCSPMKGHSHVYWYRQLPEEGLKFMVYLQKENIIDESGMPKERFSAEFPKEGPSILRIQQVVRGDSAAYFCASSFRREIGEKLFFGSGTQLSVL.